The 9 T cell receptor beta chains listed next were all sequenced from one sample in a study of cytomegalovirus exposure and HLA in healthy donors. The primer mix had 60 Vbeta and 13 Jbeta primers. The protocol was immunoSEQ multiplex PCR, while the TCRdb copy is restricted to in-frame clones and leaves out a portion. The data contain 250,000 to 300,000 clones, about nine tenths of them seen just once; the ten biggest clones take up about 1.8%. The specimen sequenced was PBMCs. All receptors come from a girl aged 2-9 years in good health and CMV-seronegative.

The rearrangement joins TRBV29-1 to TRBJ2-7; 7 bases are shared with TRBD1. CDR3 length: 15 residues. Germline assignment: CDR1 SQVTM and CDR2 ANQGSEA. Germline trimming cut 2 bases from V and 5 bases from J; bases unmatched to any gene: 12. CDR3 in DNA: TGCAGCGTTGAATCCGGGGACAGAATGTCCCACGAGCAGTACTTC. Translation gives CSVESGDRMSHEQYF.

The chain couples TRBV6-1 to TRBJ2-5, with 10 bases that match TRBD2. V lost 3 bases to trimming and J lost 3 bases; unmatched junction nucleotides: 4. Germline V gives CDR1 MNHNS, CDR2 SASEGT. This CDR3 has 15 residues. CDR3 DNA: TGTGCCAGCAGTGATGGACTAGCGGTTAAAGAGACCCAGTACTTC. Amino acids: CASSDGLAVKETQYF.

This clone came up once. CDR3 protein: CSALIPGHVLDEQFF. As DNA, the CDR3 is TGCAGCGCCCTAATACCGGGACACGTTTTGGATGAGCAGTTCTTC. The V gene is TRBV29-1, the J gene TRBJ2-1, with D tentatively TRBD1 (6 bases). CDR1 SQVTM and CDR2 ANQGSEA come from the germline V gene. The V and J ends lost 7 bases and 8 bases respectively, with 24 bases between them. CDR3 length: 15 amino acids.

This rearrangement joins TRBV27 to TRBJ2-1; 7 bases are a match to TRBD1. Germline-derived CDR1 and CDR2 are MNHEY and SMNVEV (reference sequence). CDR3 length: 14 amino acids. With V trimmed by 6 bases and J by 9 bases, 11 bases remained unmatched. The CDR3 coding sequence is TGTGCCAGCAGCAGAGACAGGGCGGTAGGTGAGCAGTTCTTC. Protein product: CASSRDRAVGEQFF.

The V gene is TRBV5-3, the J gene TRBJ1-3; a weak D match, TRBD1 (6 bases). TRBV5-3 has ORF status, its function being uncertain. The CDR3 runs to 15 residues. Trimming took 5 bases from V and 0 from J, leaving 12 bases between them. CDR3 residues: CARRPDRFSGNTIYF. For the CDR3, the DNA is TGTGCCAGAAGACCTGACAGGTTCTCTGGAAACACCATATATTTT.

This clone was picked up a small number of times. This sequence joins TRBV2 and TRBJ2-2; D not certain. Germline loops: CDR1 SNHLY, CDR2 FYNNEI. CDR3 length: 14 residues. The V end lost 3 bases, the J end lost 0 bases, and 5 bases lay between the germline ends. Written as DNA, the CDR3 is TGTGCCAGCAGTGATCTCCCGAACACCGGGGAGCTGTTTTTT. It codes for CASSDLPNTGELFF.

In this sample, this clone turned up once. The V and J genes are TRBV6-6 and TRBJ1-1, with D perhaps matching TRBD1 (5 bases). Trimming pared 6 bases from V and 3 bases from J, leaving 14 bases between. Germline CDR1 and CDR2: MNHNY and SVGAGI (reference sequence). The CDR3 extends over 14 amino acids. The CDR3: CASRLLSGYTEAFF. DNA for the CDR3: TGTGCCAGCAGACTCCTTTCAGGGTACACTGAAGCTTTCTTT.

This chain uses TRBV7-9 with TRBJ2-6; 7 nucleotides agree with TRBD1. CDR3 length: 16 residues. Germline trimming cut 5 bases from V and 3 bases from J; bases unmatched to any gene: 7. Germline CDR1 is SEHNR and CDR2 is FQNEAQ (reference sequence). The CDR3 is CASSPQQGYGANVLTF. CDR3 DNA: TGTGCCAGCAGCCCTCAACAGGGGTATGGGGCCAACGTCCTGACTTTC.

The chain joins TRBV7-9 to TRBJ1-3; D is ambiguous. Germline-derived CDR1 and CDR2 are SEHNR and FQNEAQ (reference sequence). V was cut by 2 bases and J by 1 base, with 12 bases left in between. The CDR3 extends over 16 amino acids. The CDR3, as DNA: TGTGCCAGCAGCTTAAAGGCCGACTTATCTGGAAACACCATATATTTT. Its protein product is CASSLKADLSGNTIYF.